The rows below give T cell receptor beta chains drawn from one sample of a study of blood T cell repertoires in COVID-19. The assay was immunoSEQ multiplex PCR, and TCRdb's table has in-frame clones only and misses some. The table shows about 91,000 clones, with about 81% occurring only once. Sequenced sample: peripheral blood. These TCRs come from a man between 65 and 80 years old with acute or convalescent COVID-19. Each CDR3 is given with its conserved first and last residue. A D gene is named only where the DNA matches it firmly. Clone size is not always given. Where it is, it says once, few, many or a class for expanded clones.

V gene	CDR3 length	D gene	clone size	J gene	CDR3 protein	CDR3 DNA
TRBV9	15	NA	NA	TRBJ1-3	CASSVDAGRGTVEDF	TGTGCCAGCAGCGTAGATGCAGGGAGGGGGACTGTGGAGGATTTT
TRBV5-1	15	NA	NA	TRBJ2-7	CASSSDDRNSYEQYF	TGCGCCAGCAGCTCTGACGACAGGAATTCCTACGAGCAGTACTTC
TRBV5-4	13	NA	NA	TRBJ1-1	CASSSRDRTEAFF	TGTGCCAGCAGTTCCAGGGATAGGACTGAAGCTTTCTTT
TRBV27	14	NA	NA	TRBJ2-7	CASSLGGAGYEQYF	TGTGCCAGCAGCCTAGGTGGGGCCGGGTACGAGCAGTACTTC
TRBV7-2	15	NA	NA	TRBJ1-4	CASSPDSATNEKLFF	TGTGCCAGCAGCCCGGACAGTGCAACTAATGAAAAACTGTTTTTT
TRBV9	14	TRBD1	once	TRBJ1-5	CASSFGQGDQPQHF	TGTGCCAGCAGCTTTGGACAGGGGGATCAGCCCCAGCATTTT
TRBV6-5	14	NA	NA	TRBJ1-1	CASSYDTRNTEAFF	TGTGCCAGCAGTTACGACACAAGGAACACTGAAGCTTTCTTT
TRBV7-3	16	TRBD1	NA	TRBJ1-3	CASSLTAGTGPNTIYF	TGTGCCAGCAGCTTAACTGCCGGGACAGGGCCCAACACCATATATTTT
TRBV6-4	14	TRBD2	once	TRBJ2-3	CASSSSGTTDTQYF	TGTGCCAGCAGTTCTAGCGGGACTACAGATACGCAGTATTTT
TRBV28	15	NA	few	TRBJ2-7	CASSSRKGGEREQYF	TGTGCCAGCAGTTCCAGGAAGGGTGGGGAGCGGGAGCAGTACTTC
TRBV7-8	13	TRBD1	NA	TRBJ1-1	CASSLSHGQGAFF	TGTGCCAGCAGCTTATCCCACGGACAGGGGGCTTTCTTT
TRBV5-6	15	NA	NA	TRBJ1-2	CASSLFNRDDYGYTF	TGTGCCAGCAGCTTGTTCAACAGGGACGACTATGGCTACACCTTC
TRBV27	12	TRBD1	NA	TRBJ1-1	CASSIKQGRAFF	TGTGCCAGCAGTATAAAACAGGGGCGAGCTTTCTTT
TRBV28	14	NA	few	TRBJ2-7	CASYFPGESYEQYF	TGTGCCAGCTACTTCCCGGGAGAGTCCTACGAGCAGTACTTC
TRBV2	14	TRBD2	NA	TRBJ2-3	CASSIAGLTDTQYF	TGTGCCAGCAGTATAGCGGGACTAACAGATACGCAGTATTTT
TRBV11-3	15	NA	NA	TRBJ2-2	CASSLDFIDTGELFF	TGTGCCAGCAGCTTAGACTTCATAGACACCGGGGAGCTGTTTTTT
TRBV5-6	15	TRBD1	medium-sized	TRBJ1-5	CASSFGTGRNQPQHF	TGTGCCAGCAGCTTTGGGACAGGACGAAATCAGCCCCAGCATTTT
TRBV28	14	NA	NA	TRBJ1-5	CASMEGTANQPQHF	TGTGCCAGCATGGAGGGGACGGCAAATCAGCCCCAGCATTTT
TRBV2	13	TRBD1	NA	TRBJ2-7	CASSQGQGYEQYF	TGTGCCAGCAGCCAAGGACAGGGCTACGAGCAGTACTTC
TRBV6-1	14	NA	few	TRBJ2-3	CASTLGSLGGTQYF	TGTGCCAGCACCCTGGGCTCCTTGGGGGGTACGCAGTATTTT
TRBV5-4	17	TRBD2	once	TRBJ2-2	CASSQLAGGLNTGELFF	TGTGCCAGCAGCCAACTAGCGGGGGGGCTGAACACCGGGGAGCTGTTTTTT
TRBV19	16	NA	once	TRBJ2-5	CASSPAPSRGQETQYF	TGTGCCAGTAGTCCCGCCCCCTCGAGAGGTCAAGAGACCCAGTACTTC
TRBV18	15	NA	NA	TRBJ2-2	CASSRQDSMRGELFF	TGTGCCAGCTCACGGCAGGACTCGATGAGGGGGGAGCTGTTTTTT
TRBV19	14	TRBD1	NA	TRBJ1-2	CASSATGGSRGYTF	TGTGCCAGTAGCGCTACAGGGGGCAGTCGGGGCTACACCTTC
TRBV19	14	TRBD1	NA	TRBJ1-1	CASSGDSMNTEAFF	TGTGCCAGTAGTGGGGACAGTATGAACACTGAAGCTTTCTTT
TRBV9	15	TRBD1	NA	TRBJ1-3	CASSGQGYSGNTIYF	TGTGCCAGCAGCGGACAGGGTTACTCTGGAAACACCATATATTTT
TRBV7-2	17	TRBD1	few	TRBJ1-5	CASSLDPQGGPNQPQHF	TGTGCCAGCAGCTTAGACCCTCAGGGGGGACCAAATCAGCCCCAGCATTTT
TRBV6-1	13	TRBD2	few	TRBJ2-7	CASSEVAGVEQYF	TGTGCCAGCAGTGAAGTTGCGGGGGTTGAGCAGTACTTC
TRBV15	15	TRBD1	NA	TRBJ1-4	CATSTGTVVNEKLFF	TGTGCCACCAGCACGGGGACAGTCGTAAATGAAAAACTGTTTTTT
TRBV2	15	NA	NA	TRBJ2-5	CASSDIGAGPETQYF	TGTGCCAGCAGTGACATTGGGGCAGGGCCCGAGACCCAGTACTTC
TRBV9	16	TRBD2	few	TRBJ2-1	CASSVGLAAAYNEQFF	TGTGCCAGCAGCGTGGGACTAGCGGCCGCCTACAATGAGCAGTTCTTC
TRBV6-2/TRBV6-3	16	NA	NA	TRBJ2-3	CASSYSGQGNPDTQYF	TGTGCCAGCAGTTACTCTGGCCAGGGTAACCCAGATACGCAGTATTTT
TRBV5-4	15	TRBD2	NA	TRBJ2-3	CASSLASGSQDTQYF	TGTGCCAGCAGCCTGGCTAGCGGGAGTCAAGATACGCAGTATTTT
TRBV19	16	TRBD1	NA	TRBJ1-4	CASANTPRQGGEKLFF	TGTGCCAGTGCTAACACACCCAGACAGGGTGGCGAAAAACTGTTTTTT
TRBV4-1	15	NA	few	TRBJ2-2	CASSRGGGGTGELFF	TGCGCCAGCAGCCGCGGTGGTGGGGGGACCGGGGAGCTGTTTTTT
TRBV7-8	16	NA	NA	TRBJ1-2	CASSLARGGGIDGYTF	TGTGCCAGCAGCTTAGCTCGGGGCGGGGGTATCGATGGCTACACCTTC
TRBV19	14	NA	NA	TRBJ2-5	CASSIRRPGETQYF	TGTGCCAGTAGTATCCGGAGACCGGGAGAGACCCAGTACTTC
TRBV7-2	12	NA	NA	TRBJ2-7	CASSLRPAEQYF	TGTGCCAGCAGCCTGAGGCCAGCCGAGCAGTACTTC
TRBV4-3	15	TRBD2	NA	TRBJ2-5	CASSQDGGLGETQYF	TGCGCCAGCAGCCAAGATGGGGGACTAGGGGAGACCCAGTACTTC
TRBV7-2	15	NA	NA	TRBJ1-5	CASSSSGFGNQPQHF	TGTGCCAGCAGCTCCTCAGGGTTCGGGAATCAGCCCCAGCATTTT
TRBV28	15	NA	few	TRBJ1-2	CASSLSAGLDYGYTF	TGTGCCAGCAGTTTATCGGCAGGGCTGGACTATGGCTACACCTTC
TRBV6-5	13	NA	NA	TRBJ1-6	CATRDKGNSPLHF	TGTGCCACCCGGGACAAGGGGAATTCACCCCTCCACTTT
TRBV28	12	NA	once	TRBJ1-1	CASSSRGTEAFF	TGTGCCAGCAGTTCCAGGGGAACTGAAGCTTTCTTT
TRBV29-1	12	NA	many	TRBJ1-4	CSVGYSNEKLFF	TGCAGCGTTGGATACAGTAATGAAAAACTGTTTTTT
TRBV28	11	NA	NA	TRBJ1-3	CASGRRDTIYF	TGTGCCAGCGGGAGGCGGGACACCATATATTTT
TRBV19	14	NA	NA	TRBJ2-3	CASSITGEADTQYF	TGTGCCAGTAGTATTACGGGGGAGGCAGATACGCAGTATTTT
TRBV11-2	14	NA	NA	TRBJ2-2	CASSIRQGTGELFF	TGTGCCAGCAGCATCCGGCAGGGAACCGGGGAGCTGTTTTTT
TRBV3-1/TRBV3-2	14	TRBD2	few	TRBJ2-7	CASSGGGRRYEQYF	TGTGCCAGCAGCGGAGGCGGGAGGAGGTACGAGCAGTACTTC
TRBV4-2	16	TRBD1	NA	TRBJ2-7	CASSQGAGQGSYEQYF	TGTGCCAGCAGCCAAGGGGCGGGACAGGGATCCTACGAGCAGTACTTC
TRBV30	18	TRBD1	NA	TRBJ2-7	CAWGEGLSGQVFSYEQYF	TGTGCCTGGGGTGAGGGTCTTTCTGGACAGGTTTTCTCCTACGAGCAGTACTTC
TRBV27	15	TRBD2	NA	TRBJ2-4	CASSLGGRAGNIQYF	TGTGCCAGCAGTTTGGGCGGGAGGGCGGGAAACATTCAGTACTTC
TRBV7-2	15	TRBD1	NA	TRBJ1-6	CASSFNRGRGSPLHF	TGTGCCAGCAGCTTTAACAGGGGGCGCGGGTCACCCCTCCACTTT
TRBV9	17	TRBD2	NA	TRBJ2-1	CASSLTSGRGSYNEQFF	TGTGCCAGCAGCCTAACTAGCGGCCGTGGTTCCTACAATGAGCAGTTCTTC
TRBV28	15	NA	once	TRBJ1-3	CASSFRRRDGNTIYF	TGTGCCAGCAGTTTTAGGAGGAGAGATGGAAACACCATATATTTT
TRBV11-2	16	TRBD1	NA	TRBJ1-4	CASSLNQGVRNEKLFF	TGTGCCAGCAGCTTAAATCAGGGGGTTAGGAATGAAAAACTGTTTTTT